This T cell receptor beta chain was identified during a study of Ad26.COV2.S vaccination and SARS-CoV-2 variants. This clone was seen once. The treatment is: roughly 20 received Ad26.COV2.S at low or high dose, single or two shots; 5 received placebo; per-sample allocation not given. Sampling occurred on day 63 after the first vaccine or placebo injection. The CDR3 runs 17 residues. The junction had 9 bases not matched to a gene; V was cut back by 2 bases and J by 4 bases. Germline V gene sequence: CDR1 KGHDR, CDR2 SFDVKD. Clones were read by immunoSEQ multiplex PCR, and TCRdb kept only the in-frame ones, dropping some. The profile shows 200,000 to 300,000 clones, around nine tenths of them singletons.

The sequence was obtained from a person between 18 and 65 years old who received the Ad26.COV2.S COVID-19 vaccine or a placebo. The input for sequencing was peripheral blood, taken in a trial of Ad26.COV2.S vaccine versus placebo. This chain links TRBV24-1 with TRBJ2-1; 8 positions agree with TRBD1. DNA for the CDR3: TGTGCCACCAGTGATTCAGGGGGCGATCGGAGTTACAATGAGCAGTTCTTC. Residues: CATSDSGGDRSYNEQFF.